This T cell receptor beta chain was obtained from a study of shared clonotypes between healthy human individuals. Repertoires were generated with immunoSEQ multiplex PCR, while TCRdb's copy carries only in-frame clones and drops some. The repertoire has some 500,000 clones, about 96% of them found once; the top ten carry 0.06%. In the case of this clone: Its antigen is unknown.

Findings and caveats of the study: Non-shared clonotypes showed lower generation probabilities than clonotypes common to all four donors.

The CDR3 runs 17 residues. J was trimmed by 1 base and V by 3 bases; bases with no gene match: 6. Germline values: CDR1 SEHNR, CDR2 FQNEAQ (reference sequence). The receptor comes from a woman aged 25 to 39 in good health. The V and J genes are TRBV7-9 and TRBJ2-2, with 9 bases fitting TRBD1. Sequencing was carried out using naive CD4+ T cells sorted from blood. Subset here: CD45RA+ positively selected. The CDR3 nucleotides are TGTGCCAGCAGCTTGGGGACAGGGAAGATGAACACCGGGGAGCTGTTTTTT. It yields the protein CASSLGTGKMNTGELFF.